Listed below are T cell receptor beta chains from one sample, sequenced in a study of cytomegalovirus exposure and HLA in healthy donors. This table comes from immunoSEQ multiplex PCR, and its TCRdb copy is limited to in-frame clones, with some not included. Among some 180,000 clones, around nine tenths were seen once, and the ten largest hold approximately 7%. Sequences were obtained from PBMCs. The receptor source for this set is a man aged 30 to 39 in good health and CMV-seropositive. Each CDR3 is given with its conserved first and last residue. D genes are given only for firm matches. Rows give clone size only sometimes, using once, few, many, or a class for an expanded clone.

TRBD1	-	TRBV11-3	TRBJ2-2	CASSSGTGAYGGELFF	TGTGCCAGCAGCTCCGGGACAGGGGCATATGGCGGGGAGCTGTTTTTT
-	-	TRBV13	TRBJ2-7	CASSLDKGWGYEQYF	TGTGCCAGCAGCCTAGATAAGGGATGGGGCTACGAGCAGTACTTC
-	-	TRBV5-6	TRBJ1-5	CASSFSNQPQHF	TGTGCCAGCAGCTTTTCCAATCAGCCCCAGCATTTT
-	few	TRBV4-2	TRBJ2-1	CASSQDAGGHNEQFF	TGTGCCAGCAGCCAAGACGCTGGGGGGCACAATGAGCAGTTCTTC
-	-	TRBV4-1	TRBJ1-6	CASSQGRELRYSYNSPLHF	TGCGCCAGCAGCCAAGGGCGGGAACTGCGGTACTCCTATAATTCACCCCTCCACTTT
-	-	TRBV6-5	TRBJ1-4	CASSYMGEKLFF	TGTGCCAGCAGTTATATGGGTGAAAAACTGTTTTTT
-	-	TRBV7-2	TRBJ2-1	CASSLVTGNEQFF	TGTGCCAGCAGCTTAGTAACAGGGAATGAGCAGTTCTTC
TRBD2	-	TRBV28	TRBJ2-1	CASSAGTSGRFNEQFF	TGTGCCAGCAGTGCCGGGACTAGCGGGAGGTTCAATGAGCAGTTCTTC
TRBD2	-	TRBV5-6	TRBJ2-2	CASSLARREDLNTGELFF	TGTGCCAGCAGCTTGGCCAGGCGGGAGGACTTAAACACCGGGGAGCTGTTTTTT
TRBD1	few	TRBV19	TRBJ1-2	CASSPGGDGYGYTF	TGTGCCAGTAGTCCAGGGGGCGACGGCTATGGCTACACCTTC